This T cell receptor beta chain was sequenced for a study of beta chain features in type 1 diabetes. Study-wide background: In age, gender and cell yields, patients were similar to healthy donors.

Findings of the study overall: The study found moderately but significantly shorter TCRB CDR3s in all four CD4+ subsets of Type 1 diabetes patients.

The study reverse transcribed the entire isolated RNA, so it sequenced expressed TCRB transcripts. The protocol was immunoSEQ multiplex PCR, while the TCRdb copy is restricted to in-frame clones and leaves out a portion. The sample comprises 300,000 to 400,000 clones, around 8.5% of which are singletons, and about 1% rests with the top ten. On this clone itself: Antigen specificity is unknown. Just one base apart from a much larger clone, this may be a read error.

The germline gives CDR1 MNHEY, CDR2 SMNVEV (reference sequence). Trimming stripped 6 bases from V and 1 base from J, with 9 bases between. The CDR3 consists of 13 residues. The receptor was isolated from a man aged 30 to 45 with type 1 diabetes. Sequencing was carried out using central memory CD4+ T cells from blood. The V and J genes are TRBV27 and TRBJ1-1; TRBD1 is a possible D gene (6 bases). CDR3 DNA: TGTGCCAGCAGCGTACAGGGGAACACTGAAGCTTTCTTT. It translates to CASSVQGNTEAFF.